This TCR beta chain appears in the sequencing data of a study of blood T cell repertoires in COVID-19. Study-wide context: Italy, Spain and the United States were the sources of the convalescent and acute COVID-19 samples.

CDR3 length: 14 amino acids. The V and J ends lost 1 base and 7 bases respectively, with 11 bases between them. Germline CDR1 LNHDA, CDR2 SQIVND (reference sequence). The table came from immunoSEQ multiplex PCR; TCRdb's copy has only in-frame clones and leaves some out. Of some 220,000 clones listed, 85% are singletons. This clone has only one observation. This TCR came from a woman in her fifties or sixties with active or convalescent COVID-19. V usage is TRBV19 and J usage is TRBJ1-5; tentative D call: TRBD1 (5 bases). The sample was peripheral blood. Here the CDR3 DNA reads TGTGCCAGTAGTATAGCTGCGGGGGGGCAGCCCCAGCATTTT. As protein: CASSIAAGGQPQHF.